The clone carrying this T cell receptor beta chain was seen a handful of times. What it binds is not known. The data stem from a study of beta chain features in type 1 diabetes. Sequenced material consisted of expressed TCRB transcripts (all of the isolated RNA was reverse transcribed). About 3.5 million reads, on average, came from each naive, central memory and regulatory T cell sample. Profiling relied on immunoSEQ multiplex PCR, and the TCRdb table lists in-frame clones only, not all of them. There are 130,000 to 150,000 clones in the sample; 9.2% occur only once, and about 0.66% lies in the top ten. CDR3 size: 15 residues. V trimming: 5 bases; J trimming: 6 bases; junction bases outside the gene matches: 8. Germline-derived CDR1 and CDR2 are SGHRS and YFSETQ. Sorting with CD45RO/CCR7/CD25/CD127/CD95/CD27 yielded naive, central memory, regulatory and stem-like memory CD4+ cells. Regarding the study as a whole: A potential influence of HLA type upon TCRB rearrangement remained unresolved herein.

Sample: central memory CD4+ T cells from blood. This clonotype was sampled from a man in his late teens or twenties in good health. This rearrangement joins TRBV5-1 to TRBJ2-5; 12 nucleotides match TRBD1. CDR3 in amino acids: CASRPGTGGKKTQYF. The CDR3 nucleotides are TGCGCCAGCAGGCCTGGGACAGGGGGCAAGAAGACCCAGTACTTC.